This TCR beta chain emerged from a study of post-analysis software for immune sequencing data. About the research overall: Relapsing-remitting, secondary progressive and progressive-relapsing forms made up the multiple sclerosis disease courses. The study's findings and limits: Compared with controls, patients had more of 4 or 5 TRBV segments, including TRBV5-6, TRBV5-1 and TRBV20-1. A significant reduction in normalized Chao1 diversity was observed in multiple sclerosis patients versus controls. Same-batch samples co-clustered strongly by F measure.

Unique-molecular-identifier-tagged TCR beta cDNA libraries were used. Approximately 550,000 cDNA molecules came from around 0.96 to 9.9 million T cells. TCRdb independently ran MiXCR on the PCR reads; one entry per CDR3 protein. This sample carries about 500,000 distinct CDR3 sequences, roughly 45% of them seen once, and the ten largest clones take around 10%. A remark on this clonotype: Antigen: not known.

The CDR3 is 17 amino acids. Per germline, CDR1 SEHNR and CDR2 FQNEAQ (reference sequence). Source material: blood. This clonotype was sampled from a girl aged 10-17 years with multiple sclerosis. J is TRBJ2-5 and V is TRBV7-9; 10 bases are a match to TRBD2. The closer fit of TRBJ2-7 to the DNA end suggests the J call may be wrong. The CDR3 region is CASSLPGLARTRNEQYF. The CDR3 DNA follows: TGTGCCAGCAGCTTACCGGGACTAGCGAGGACTAGGAACGAGCAGTACTTC.